This T cell receptor (beta chain) stems from a study of cytomegalovirus exposure and HLA in healthy donors. Profiled with immunoSEQ multiplex PCR; TCRdb holds only in-frame clones, not every one. This sample carries roughly 150,000 clones, over 85% of them seen once, and the ten largest clones take roughly 4.2%. This TCR was sampled from a man aged 18-30 years in good health and CMV-seropositive. The sequenced sample consisted of PBMCs.

CDR3 DNA sequence: TGTGCCAGCAGCTTTTTTAGTCCGGGACAGGGGAGCTACGAGCAGTACTTC. Residues: CASSFFSPGQGSYEQYF. This chain joins TRBV13 and TRBJ2-7, with 10 nucleotides matching TRBD1. After removal of 3 bases from V and 3 bases from J, the junction contained 11 bases not matched to a gene. CDR3 size: 17 residues. Per germline, CDR1 PRHDT and CDR2 FYEKMQ (reference sequence). The full variable domain, its missing parts supplied by reference TRBV13 and TRBJ2-7, is AAGVIQSPRHLIKEKRETATLKCYPIPRHDTVYWYQQGPGQDPQFLISFYEKMQSDKGSIPDRFSAQQFSDYHSELNMSSLELGDSALYFCASSFFSPGQGSYEQYFGPGTRLTVT.